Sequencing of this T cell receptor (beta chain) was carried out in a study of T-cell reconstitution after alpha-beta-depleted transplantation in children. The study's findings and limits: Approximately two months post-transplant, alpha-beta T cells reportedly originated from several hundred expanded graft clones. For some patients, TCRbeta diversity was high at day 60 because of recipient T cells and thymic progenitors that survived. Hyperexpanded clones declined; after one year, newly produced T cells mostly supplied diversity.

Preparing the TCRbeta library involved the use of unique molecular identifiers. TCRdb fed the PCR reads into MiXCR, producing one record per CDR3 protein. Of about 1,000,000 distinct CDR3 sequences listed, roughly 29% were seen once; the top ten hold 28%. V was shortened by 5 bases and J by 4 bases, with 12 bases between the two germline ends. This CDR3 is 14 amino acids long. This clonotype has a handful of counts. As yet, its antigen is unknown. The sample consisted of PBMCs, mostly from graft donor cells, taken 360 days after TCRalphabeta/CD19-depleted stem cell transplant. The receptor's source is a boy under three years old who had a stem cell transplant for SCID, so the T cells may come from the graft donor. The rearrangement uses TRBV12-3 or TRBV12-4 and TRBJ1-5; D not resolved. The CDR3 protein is CASSTRTGNQPQHF. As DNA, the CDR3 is TGTGCCAGCAGTACTCGGACGGGGAATCAGCCCCAGCATTTT.